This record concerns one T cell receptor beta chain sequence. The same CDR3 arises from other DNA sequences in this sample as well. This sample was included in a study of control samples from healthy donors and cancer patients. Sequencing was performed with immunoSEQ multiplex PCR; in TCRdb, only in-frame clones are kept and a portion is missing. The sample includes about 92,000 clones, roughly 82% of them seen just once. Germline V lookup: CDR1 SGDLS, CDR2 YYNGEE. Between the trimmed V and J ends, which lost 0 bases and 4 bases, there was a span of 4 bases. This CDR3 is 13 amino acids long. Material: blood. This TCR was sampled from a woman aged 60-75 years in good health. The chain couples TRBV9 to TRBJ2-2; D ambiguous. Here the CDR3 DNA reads TGTGCCAGCAGCGTAGGTCCCACCGGGGAGCTGTTTTTT. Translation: CASSVGPTGELFF.